The entry below gives a single TCR beta chain sequence along with its context. Its antigen is still unknown. The record has no base qualities; no much larger clone is one base away. This specimen comes from a study of blood T cell repertoires in COVID-19 (dated by TCRdb to 2020 to 2022). Study-level background: Samples covering the acute and convalescent phases of COVID-19 were provided by collaborators in the United States, Italy and Spain. Where HLA class I and class II types were available, the types were taken from metadata supplied by the sample provider, not from assay-based typing. The sample metadata nearly always contained a de-identified subject ID, COVID-19 status, age in years and sex. A freely available public database, intended as a resource for researchers studying the immune response to SARS-CoV-2, is where the repertoires were released. Deeply sampled blood TCRbeta repertoires from subjects exposed to, actively infected with, or recovered from COVID-19 were included in the dataset. Samples were obtained from the ongoing ImmuneRACE study (first 160 participants) and from about 1,300 subjects provided by 6 global collaborators. The prospective study material was composed of cDNA or gDNA derived from T cells, B-cell-depleted T cells, or PBMCs.

TCRbeta CDR3 regions were amplified from genomic DNA using the immunoSEQ Assay, a bias-controlled multiplex PCR. In the authors' own workflow: Nucleated cell counts per sample were estimated from amplification of reference gene primers within the assay. To quantify the absolute abundance of each unique TCRbeta CDR3 rearrangement, sequence reads were collapsed and filtered. For each sample, productive Simpson clonality was calculated by taking the square root of Simpson's diversity index across productive rearrangements. TCRdb re-hosts the immuneACCESS table, in-frame sequences only. Its copies lack some clones; in the studies checked, an unresolved V gene accounts for under half of them, and the cause for the rest is not known. The V and J calls and the clone size are those of that table, but D and trimming were determined from the DNA. The sample profile shows fewer than 110,000 clones; approximately 81% of them were found once. More than 1.5% of the sample belongs to the ten largest clones.

The research as a whole found: Clinical and demographic metadata were provided uncurated, with the amount varying by source and participant.

Each collaborating institution followed its own protocols to collect whole blood in K2EDTA tubes. For TCRbeta analysis, collaborator samples were shipped as frozen whole blood, as isolated PBMCs, or as DNA extracted from either sample type. Inclusive of the bounding cysteine and phenylalanine, the CDR3 is 14 residues long. The DNA shown is the 42-base CDR3, in frame from base 1. Sequences were obtained from peripheral blood. The chain employs TRBV21-1 and TRBJ2-7; the D call TRBD2 from the table was never checked on the DNA. TRBV21-1 is listed as a pseudogene. The clonotype originates from a woman aged 65 to 85 with active or convalescent COVID-19. The CDR3 corresponds to CASSKSRGSYEQYF. The nucleotide sequence is given as TGTGCCAGCAGCAAATCGCGGGGGTCCTACGAGCAGTACTTC.